These T cell receptor beta chains were read from a single sample in a study of blood T cell dynamics during melanoma immunotherapy. TCRdb keeps only in-frame clones here, not all; method: immunoSEQ multiplex PCR. The sample comprises under 20,000 clones, 87% of which are singletons, and over 6% rests with the top ten. The input for sequencing was blood, taken from a patient treated with checkpoint blockade. These receptors came from a human donor with melanoma. Both conserved end residues are part of each CDR3. The order of the fields is J gene, V gene, CDR3 protein.

j_call: TRBJ2-6
v_call: TRBV25-1
cdr3_aa: CASSESARSSGANVLTF

j_call: TRBJ1-4
v_call: TRBV6-5
cdr3_aa: CASSYSGLGEEKLFF

j_call: TRBJ2-1
v_call: TRBV4-3
cdr3_aa: CASSQDPPGGGNEQFF

j_call: TRBJ2-2
v_call: TRBV19
cdr3_aa: CASSIERPPGELFF

j_call: TRBJ2-7
v_call: TRBV29-1
cdr3_aa: CSAGSGDEQYF

j_call: TRBJ2-5
v_call: TRBV25-1
cdr3_aa: CASRTSGSGETQYF

j_call: TRBJ2-4
v_call: TRBV7-9
cdr3_aa: CASSLSRQGPSFGYF

j_call: TRBJ2-5
v_call: TRBV28
cdr3_aa: CASSLSVRGGRETQYF

j_call: TRBJ1-4
v_call: TRBV7-9
cdr3_aa: CASSPDGLPNEKLFF

j_call: TRBJ2-7
v_call: TRBV28
cdr3_aa: CASSLPRTGSSYEQYF

j_call: TRBJ2-5
v_call: TRBV18
cdr3_aa: CASSPRTRQGEETQYF

j_call: TRBJ1-5
v_call: TRBV11-3
cdr3_aa: CASSLDVQGAEGNQPQHF

j_call: TRBJ2-5
v_call: TRBV30
cdr3_aa: CAWSVRLGQASQETQYF

j_call: TRBJ2-5
v_call: TRBV7-2
cdr3_aa: CASSLAGYRGVETQYF

j_call: TRBJ2-2
v_call: TRBV18
cdr3_aa: CASSLEPGGGELFF

j_call: TRBJ1-1
v_call: TRBV7-9
cdr3_aa: CASSLAAEAFF

j_call: TRBJ2-7
v_call: TRBV19
cdr3_aa: CASGDREGVHEQYF

j_call: TRBJ1-2
v_call: TRBV7-2
cdr3_aa: CASSSPAGVGYYGYTF

j_call: TRBJ1-2
v_call: TRBV5-1
cdr3_aa: CASSPADRGYGYTF

j_call: TRBJ2-2
v_call: TRBV6-6
cdr3_aa: CASSNTGASNTGELFF

j_call: TRBJ2-7
v_call: TRBV28
cdr3_aa: CASSIGRETYEQYF

j_call: TRBJ2-2
v_call: TRBV28
cdr3_aa: CASSLISGVDGELFF

j_call: TRBJ2-7
v_call: TRBV29-1
cdr3_aa: CSVEDRWSGQGSYEQYF

j_call: TRBJ2-7
v_call: TRBV4-2
cdr3_aa: CASSQTSGTYEQYF

j_call: TRBJ2-2
v_call: TRBV10-3
cdr3_aa: CAISEPRDYTGELFF

j_call: TRBJ1-1
v_call: TRBV11-2
cdr3_aa: CASSWPTVSNTEAFF

j_call: TRBJ2-1
v_call: TRBV7-3
cdr3_aa: CASSLRGTTGGYGRYNEQFF

j_call: TRBJ2-3
v_call: TRBV5-1
cdr3_aa: CASSAAGTDTQYF

j_call: TRBJ2-2
v_call: TRBV29-1
cdr3_aa: CSVEISNTGELFF

j_call: TRBJ2-7
v_call: TRBV5-1
cdr3_aa: CASSPGAGVREQYF

j_call: TRBJ2-2
v_call: TRBV29-1
cdr3_aa: CSVSTGRRAGELFF

j_call: TRBJ2-3
v_call: TRBV11-2
cdr3_aa: CASRVGDTQYF

j_call: TRBJ1-2
v_call: TRBV19
cdr3_aa: CASSNGREGYTF

j_call: TRBJ2-2
v_call: TRBV30
cdr3_aa: CAWSPGGSGELFF

j_call: TRBJ1-1
v_call: TRBV28
cdr3_aa: CASSHGAGANTEAFF